Following are 2 T cell receptor beta chains from one sample sequenced in a study of cytomegalovirus exposure and HLA in healthy donors. PCR primers comprised 60 Vbeta and 13 Jbeta primers. TCRdb's copy holds only in-frame clones and misses some; the assay was immunoSEQ multiplex PCR. Of about 140,000 clones in the sample, 75% to 85% are singletons; the top ten hold 2% to 2.5%. Sequencing was performed on PBMCs. These receptors originate from a man aged 50-59 years in good health and CMV-seronegative.

This rearrangement joins TRBV30 to TRBJ2-7; 10 positions agree with TRBD2. The germline V gene encodes CDR1 GTSNPN and CDR2 SVGIG (reference sequence). The junction had 13 bases not matched to a gene; V was cut back by 5 bases and J by 6 bases. There are 15 residues in the CDR3. The CDR3 coding sequence is TGTGCCTGGGGACAGAGGGCTAGCGGGAGATCCGAGCAGTACTTC. It is translated as CAWGQRASGRSEQYF. The full variable domain, with the rest looked up from reference TRBV30 and TRBJ2-7, is SQTIHQWPATLVQPVGSPLSLECTVEGTSNPNLYWYRQAAGRGLQLLFYSVGIGQISSEVPQNLSASRPQDRQFILSSKKLLLSDSGFYLCAWGQRASGRSEQYFGPGTRLTVT.

The chain couples TRBV7-9 to TRBJ1-5; D remains unclear. Trimming removed 5 bases at V and 0 bases at J, with 11 bases between. Germline assignment: CDR1 SEHNR and CDR2 FQNEAQ (reference sequence). The CDR3 spans 15 residues. CDR3 amino acids: CASSPEGYSNQPQHF. DNA of the CDR3: TGTGCCAGCAGCCCCGAGGGATATAGCAATCAGCCCCAGCATTTT.